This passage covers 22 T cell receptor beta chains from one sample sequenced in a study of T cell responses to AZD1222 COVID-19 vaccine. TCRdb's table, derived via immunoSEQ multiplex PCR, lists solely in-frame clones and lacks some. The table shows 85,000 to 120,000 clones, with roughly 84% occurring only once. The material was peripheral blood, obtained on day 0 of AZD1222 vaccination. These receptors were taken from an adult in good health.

Here the CDR3 DNA reads TGTGCCAGCAGTTACAACATTATCCGGGACCTACAAACAGATACGCAGTATTTT. Translation: CASSYNIIRDLQTDTQYF. This chain uses TRBV6-2 or TRBV6-3 with TRBJ2-3, with D possibly called TRBD1 or TRBD2 (5 bases each). Deletions cut 2 bases from V and 3 bases from J, with 21 bases between. The germline CDR1 and CDR2 sequences are MNHEY and SVGEGT. There are 18 residues in the CDR3.

The CDR3 DNA reads as TGTGCCAGCAGCCGGTGGTTCACTGAAGCTTTCTTT. Its protein product is CASSRWFTEAFF. This chain joins TRBV3-1 (or the pseudogene TRBV3-2) and TRBJ1-1; D not certain. CDR1 is LGHDT and CDR2 is YNNKEL in the germline V gene (reference sequence). V lost 4 bases and J lost 4, with 7 bases in between. This CDR3 is built from 12 residues.

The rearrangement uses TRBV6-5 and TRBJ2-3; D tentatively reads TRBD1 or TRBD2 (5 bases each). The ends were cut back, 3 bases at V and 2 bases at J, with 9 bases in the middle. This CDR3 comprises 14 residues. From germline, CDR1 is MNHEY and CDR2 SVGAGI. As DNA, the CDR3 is TGTGCCAGCAGTTATATGGGGACCACAGATACGCAGTATTTT. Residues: CASSYMGTTDTQYF.

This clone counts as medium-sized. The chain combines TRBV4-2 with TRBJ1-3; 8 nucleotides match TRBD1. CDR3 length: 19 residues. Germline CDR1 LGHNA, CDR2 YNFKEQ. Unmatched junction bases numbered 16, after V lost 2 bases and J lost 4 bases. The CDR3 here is CASSQTLTRTGSTGNTIYF. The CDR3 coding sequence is TGTGCCAGCAGCCAAACTCTAACTCGGACAGGGAGTACCGGAAACACCATATATTTT.

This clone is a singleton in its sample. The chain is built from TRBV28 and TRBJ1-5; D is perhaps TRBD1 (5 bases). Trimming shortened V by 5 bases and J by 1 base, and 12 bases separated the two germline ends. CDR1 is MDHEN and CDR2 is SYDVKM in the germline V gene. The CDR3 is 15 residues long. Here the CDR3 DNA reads TGTGCCAGCAGTGGGAGGGGCTGGAGCAATCAGCCCCAGCATTTT. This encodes CASSGRGWSNQPQHF.

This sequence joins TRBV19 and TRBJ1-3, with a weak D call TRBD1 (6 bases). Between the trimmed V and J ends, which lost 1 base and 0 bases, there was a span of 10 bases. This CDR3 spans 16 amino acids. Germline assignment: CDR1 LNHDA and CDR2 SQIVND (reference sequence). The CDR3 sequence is CASSIARGPSGNTIYF. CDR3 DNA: TGTGCCAGTAGTATAGCCAGGGGTCCCTCTGGAAACACCATATATTTT.

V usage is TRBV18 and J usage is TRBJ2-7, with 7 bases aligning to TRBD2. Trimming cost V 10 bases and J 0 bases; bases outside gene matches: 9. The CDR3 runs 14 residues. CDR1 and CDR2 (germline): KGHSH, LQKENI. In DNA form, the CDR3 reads TGTGCCACCACAATGGGGGGGGACTCCTACGAGCAGTACTTC. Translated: CATTMGGDSYEQYF.

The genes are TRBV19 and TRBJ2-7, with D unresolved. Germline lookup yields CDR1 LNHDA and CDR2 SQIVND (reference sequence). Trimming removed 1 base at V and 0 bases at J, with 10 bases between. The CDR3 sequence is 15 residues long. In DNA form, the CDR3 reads TGTGCCAGTAGTATAGGTCCTTCAAGCTCCTACGAGCAGTACTTC. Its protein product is CASSIGPSSSYEQYF.

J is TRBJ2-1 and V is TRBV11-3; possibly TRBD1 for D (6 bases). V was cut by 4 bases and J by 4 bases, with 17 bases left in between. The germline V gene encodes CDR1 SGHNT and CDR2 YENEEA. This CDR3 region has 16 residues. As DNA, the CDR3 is TGTGCCAGCAGCTCCCTCGTTCCGAGGGGGTACAATGAGCAGTTCTTC. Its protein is CASSSLVPRGYNEQFF.

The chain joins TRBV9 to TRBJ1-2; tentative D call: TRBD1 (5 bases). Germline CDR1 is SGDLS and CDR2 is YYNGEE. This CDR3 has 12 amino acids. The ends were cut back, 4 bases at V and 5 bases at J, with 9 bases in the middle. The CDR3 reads CASSQAGYGYTF. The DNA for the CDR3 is TGTGCCAGCAGCCAGGCAGGGTATGGCTACACCTTC.

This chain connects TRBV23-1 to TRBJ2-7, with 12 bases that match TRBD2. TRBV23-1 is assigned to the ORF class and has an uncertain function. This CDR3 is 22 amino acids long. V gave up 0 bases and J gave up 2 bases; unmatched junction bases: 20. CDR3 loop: CASSQSTSGSFPPSPITYEQYF. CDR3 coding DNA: TGCGCCAGCAGTCAATCGACTAGCGGGAGTTTTCCCCCCTCCCCCATTACCTACGAGCAGTACTTC.

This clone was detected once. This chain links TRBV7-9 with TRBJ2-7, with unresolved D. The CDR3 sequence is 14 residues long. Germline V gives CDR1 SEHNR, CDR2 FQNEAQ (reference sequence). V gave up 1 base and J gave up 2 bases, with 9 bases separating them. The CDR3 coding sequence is TGTGCCAGCAGCTTAGAAACAGTAACCTACGAGCAGTACTTC. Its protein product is CASSLETVTYEQYF. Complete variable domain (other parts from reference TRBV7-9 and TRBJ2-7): DTGVSQNPRHKITKRGQNVTFRCDPISEHNRLYWYRQTLGQGPEFLTYFQNEAQLEKSRLLSDRFSAERPKGSFSTLEIQRTEQGDSAMYLCASSLETVTYEQYFGPGTRLTVT.

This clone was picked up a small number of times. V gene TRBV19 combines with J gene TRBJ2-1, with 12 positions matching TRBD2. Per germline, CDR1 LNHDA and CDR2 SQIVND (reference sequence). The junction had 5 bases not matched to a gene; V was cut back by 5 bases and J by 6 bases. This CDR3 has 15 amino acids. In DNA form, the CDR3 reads TGTGCCAGTAGTGCGACTAGCGGGGGAGTCAATGAGCAGTTCTTC. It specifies CASSATSGGVNEQFF.

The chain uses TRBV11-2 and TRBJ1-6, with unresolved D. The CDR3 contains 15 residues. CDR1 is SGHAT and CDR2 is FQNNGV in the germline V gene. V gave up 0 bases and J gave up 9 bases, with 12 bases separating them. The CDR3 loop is CASSLDRVRFSPLHF. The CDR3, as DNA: TGTGCCAGCAGCTTAGATCGGGTACGGTTTTCACCCCTCCACTTT.

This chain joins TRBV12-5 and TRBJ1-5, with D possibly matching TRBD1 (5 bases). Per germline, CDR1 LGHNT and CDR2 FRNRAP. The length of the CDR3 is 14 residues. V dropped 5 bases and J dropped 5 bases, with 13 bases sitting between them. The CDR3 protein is CASGQGGIDQPQHF. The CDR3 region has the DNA TGTGCTAGTGGTCAGGGAGGGATCGATCAGCCCCAGCATTTT.

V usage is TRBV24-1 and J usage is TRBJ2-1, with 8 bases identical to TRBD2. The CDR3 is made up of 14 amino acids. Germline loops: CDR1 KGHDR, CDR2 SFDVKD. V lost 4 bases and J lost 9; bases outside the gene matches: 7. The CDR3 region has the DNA TGTGCCACCAGTGACCCCGGACTAGCAGCTGAGCAGTTCTTC. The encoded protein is CATSDPGLAAEQFF.

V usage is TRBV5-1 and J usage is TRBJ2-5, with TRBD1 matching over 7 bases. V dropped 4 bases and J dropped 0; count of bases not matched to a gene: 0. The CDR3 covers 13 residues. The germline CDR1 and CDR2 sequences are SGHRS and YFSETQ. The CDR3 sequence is CASSGTDQETQYF. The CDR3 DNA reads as TGCGCCAGCAGCGGGACAGACCAAGAGACCCAGTACTTC.

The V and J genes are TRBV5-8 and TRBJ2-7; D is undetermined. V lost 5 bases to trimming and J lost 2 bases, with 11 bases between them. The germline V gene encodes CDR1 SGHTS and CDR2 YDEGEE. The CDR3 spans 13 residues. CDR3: CASSVREPYEQYV. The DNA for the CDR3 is TGTGCCAGCAGTGTTAGGGAACCCTACGAGCAGTACGTC.

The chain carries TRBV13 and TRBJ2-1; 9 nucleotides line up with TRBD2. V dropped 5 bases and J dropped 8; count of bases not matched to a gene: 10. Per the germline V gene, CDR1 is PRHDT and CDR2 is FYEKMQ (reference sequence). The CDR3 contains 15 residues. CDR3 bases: TGTGCCAGCAGCCAGGGGGGCGGGAGGGCCCATGAGCAGTTCTTC. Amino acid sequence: CASSQGGGRAHEQFF.

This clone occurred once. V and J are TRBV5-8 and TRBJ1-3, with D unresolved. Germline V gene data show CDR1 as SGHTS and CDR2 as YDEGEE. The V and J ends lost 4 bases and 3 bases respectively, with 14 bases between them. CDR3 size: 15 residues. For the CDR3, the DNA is TGTGCCAGCAGCATTGCAGGCGCGCTTGGAAACACCATATATTTT. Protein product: CASSIAGALGNTIYF.

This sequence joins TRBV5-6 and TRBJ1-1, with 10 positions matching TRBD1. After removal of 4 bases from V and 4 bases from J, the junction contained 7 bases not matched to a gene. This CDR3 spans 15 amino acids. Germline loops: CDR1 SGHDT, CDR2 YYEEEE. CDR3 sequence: CASSRFRDRGTEAFF. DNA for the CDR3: TGTGCCAGCAGCAGATTCCGGGACAGGGGCACTGAAGCTTTCTTT. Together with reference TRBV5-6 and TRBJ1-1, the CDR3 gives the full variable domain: DAGVTQSPTHLIKTRGQQVTLRCSPKSGHDTVSWYQQALGQGPQFIFQYYEEEERQRGNFPDRFSGHQFPNYSSELNVNALLLGDSALYLCASSRFRDRGTEAFFGQGTRLTVV.

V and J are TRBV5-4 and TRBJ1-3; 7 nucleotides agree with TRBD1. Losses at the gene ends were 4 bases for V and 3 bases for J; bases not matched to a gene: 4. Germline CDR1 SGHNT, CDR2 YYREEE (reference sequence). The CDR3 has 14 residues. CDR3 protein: CASSRDRDGNTIYF. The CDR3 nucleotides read TGTGCCAGCAGCCGTGACAGGGATGGAAACACCATATATTTT. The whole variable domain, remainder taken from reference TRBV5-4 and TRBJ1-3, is ETGVTQSPTHLIKTRGQQVTLRCSSQSGHNTVSWYQQALGQGPQFIFQYYREEENGRGNFPPRFSGLQFPNYSSELNVNALELDDSALYLCASSRDRDGNTIYFGEGSWLTVV.